These 6 T cell receptor beta chains were all obtained from the same sample, sequenced in a study of blood T cell repertoires in COVID-19. Repertoires were generated with immunoSEQ multiplex PCR, while TCRdb's copy carries only in-frame clones and drops some. The sample lists about 380,000 clones, approximately 90% occurring once. The sample taken for sequencing was PBMCs or T cells enriched from blood (not recorded which). All receptors derive from a woman aged 18-35 years who had recovered from COVID-19.

Notes on this clone: The junction shows a germline mismatch at one end, possibly a read error. The rearrangement uses TRBV6-2 or TRBV6-3 and TRBJ2-7; TRBD1 is a possible D gene (6 bases). The germline CDR1 and CDR2 sequences are MNHEY and SVGEGT. This CDR3 is 11 amino acids long. CDR3 sequence reads: CASSDGTPRNF. CDR3 DNA: TGTGCCAGCAGTGACGGGACACCCCGGAATTTC.

This chain uses TRBV25-1 with TRBJ1-2; D uncertain. The CDR3 length is 13 residues. The V and J ends lost 4 bases and 4 bases respectively, with 10 bases between them. Germline V lookup: CDR1 MGHDK, CDR2 SYGVNS. The CDR3 DNA is TGTGCCAGCAGTGGTCCGGGTCTCTATGGCTACACCTTC. Its translation is CASSGPGLYGYTF.

The rearrangement joins TRBV10-3 to TRBJ2-2, with 7 bases aligning to TRBD2. The CDR3 loop spans 15 amino acids. Germline-derived CDR1 and CDR2 are ENHRY and SYGVKD. Trimming at V came to 3 bases and at J to 2 bases, leaving 3 bases not matched to a gene. The CDR3 protein is CAISDTGGNTGELFF. The CDR3 region has the DNA TGTGCCATCAGTGATACGGGGGGTAACACCGGGGAGCTGTTTTTT.

The rearrangement uses TRBV30 and TRBJ2-7; 8 bases match TRBD1. Germline V lookup: CDR1 GTSNPN, CDR2 SVGIG (reference sequence). V gave up 2 bases and J gave up 10 bases; unmatched junction bases: 10. The CDR3 is 13 amino acids. CDR3 bases: TGTGCCTGGAGTTCGAGGCAGGGGGCGGGACAGTACTTC. Its translation: CAWSSRQGAGQYF.

A few counts support this clone. V is TRBV18 and J is TRBJ1-5; D gene uncertain. Germline loops: CDR1 KGHSH, CDR2 LQKENI. V lost 4 bases and J lost 4, with 8 bases in between. The CDR3 extends over 13 amino acids. The CDR3 DNA reads as TGTGCCAGCTCACAGAGTAATAATCAGCCCCAGCATTTT. The encoded protein is CASSQSNNQPQHF. Variable domain in full (rest from reference TRBV18 and TRBJ1-5): NAGVMQNPRHLVRRRGQEARLRCSPMKGHSHVYWYRQLPEEGLKFMVYLQKENIIDESGMPKERFSAEFPKEGPSILRIQQVVRGDSAAYFCASSQSNNQPQHFGDGTRLSIL.

This clone was detected only once. This rearrangement joins TRBV11-2 to TRBJ1-2, with a weak D call TRBD1 (5 bases). Germline V gives CDR1 SGHAT, CDR2 FQNNGV. V was cut by 0 bases and J by 1 base, with 15 bases left in between. The CDR3 length is 17 residues. The CDR3 region is CASSLDLSGGVNYGYTF. Written as DNA, the CDR3 is TGTGCCAGCAGCTTAGACCTATCTGGGGGGGTTAACTATGGCTACACCTTC.